The sample holds a few counts of the clone carrying this T cell receptor beta chain. Participants had their cohort set by participant-reported clinical history. The sample comes from a study of blood T cell repertoires in COVID-19. Study-level background: COVID-19 samples from acute and convalescent phases originated in the United States, Italy and Spain.

Germline trimming cut 5 bases from V and 2 bases from J; bases unmatched to any gene: 4. The CDR3 contains 14 residues. Germline V gene data show CDR1 as SEHNR and CDR2 as FQNEAQ (reference sequence). Clones were read by immunoSEQ multiplex PCR, and TCRdb kept only the in-frame ones, dropping some. Of 150,000 to 200,000 clones listed, less than 85% are singletons. The sequence came from a woman in her fifties or sixties with acute COVID-19. The rearrangement links TRBV7-9 to TRBJ1-1; 8 bases align to TRBD1. The sequencing sample was made of PBMCs or T cells enriched from blood (not recorded which). The chain's CDR3 is CASSVQGVNTEAFF. The DNA of the CDR3 is TGTGCCAGCAGCGTACAGGGGGTCAACACTGAAGCTTTCTTT.